A single sample is the source of the 4 T cell receptor beta chains below, sequenced in a study of regulatory T cells in long-lasting Graves disease. Indicated time point: newly diagnosed GD, antithyroid drugs for less than 3 months. The authors made the TCR library using RNA they extracted from PBMCs. Assembly of TCR beta libraries relied on iRepertoire HTBI primers together with Arm-PCR of CDR3 regions. MiXCR was run by TCRdb on the multiplex PCR reads, yielding one entry per CDR3 protein. Of about 520,000 distinct CDR3 sequences in the sample, around 12% are singletons; the top ten hold about 8.3%. These data are also associated with another study on T cells in Graves' hyperthyroidism and ophthalmopathy.

The sequencing here drew on peripheral blood mononuclear cells (PBMCs), taken at new diagnosis, from a patient treated with antithyroid drugs. The receptors stem from a woman aged 25 to 45 with Graves disease.

The chain links TRBV25-1 to TRBJ2-3, with TRBD1 matching 8 bases. The end of the DNA is better explained by TRBJ2-5, so the J call may be wrong. CDR3 length equals 15 residues. Germline CDR1 MGHDK, CDR2 SYGVNS. The CDR3 is CASSDHGTGDETQYF. In DNA form, the CDR3 reads TGTGCCAGCAGTGATCACGGGACAGGTGACGAGACCCAGTACTTC.

V and J are TRBV20-1 and TRBJ1-5, with D hard to call. In germline, CDR1 is DFQATT, CDR2 SNEGSKA (reference sequence). Deletions cut 0 bases from V and 4 bases from J, with 7 bases between. This CDR3 region has 13 residues. CDR3: CSAREIRNQPQHF. The CDR3 DNA is TGCAGTGCTAGAGAAATCCGAAATCAGCCCCAGCATTTT.

This clonotype showed up just a few times. J is TRBJ2-1 and V is TRBV20-1, with 10 bases that match TRBD2. The germline V gene encodes CDR1 DFQATT and CDR2 SNEGSKA (reference sequence). Germline trimming cut 0 bases from V and 8 bases from J; bases unmatched to any gene: 16. The CDR3 is 18 amino acids. DNA for the CDR3: TGCAGTGCTAGAGATCACCCACTAGCGGGATACCCTGGGGATGAGCAGTTCTTC. Translation gives CSARDHPLAGYPGDEQFF.

The CDR3 region is CASIGTGGNQPQHF. The CDR3 nucleotides read TGTGCCAGCATTGGGACAGGGGGGAATCAGCCCCAGCATTTT. This rearrangement joins TRBV6-1 to TRBJ1-5; 11 nucleotides match TRBD1. The length of the CDR3 is 14 residues. Looked up from germline, CDR1 is MNHNS and CDR2 is SASEGT. The trim removed 7 bases at V and 4 bases at J, leaving 3 bases unmatched.